The 2 T cell receptor beta chains given below trace back to one sample, sequenced in a study of shared clonotypes between healthy human individuals. Data came from immunoSEQ multiplex PCR; TCRdb stores just in-frame clones and leaves some out. The sample gives about 730,000 clones, roughly 72% of which show up once; 1.8% is in the top ten. The source material was memory CD4+ T cells sorted from blood. Indicated subset: CD45RA-negative fraction. The receptors were sampled from a woman in her twenties or thirties in good health.

The chain employs TRBV6-5 and TRBJ1-1; tentatively, D is TRBD1 (6 bases). V lost 5 bases and J lost 7, with 14 bases in between. CDR1 is MNHEY, CDR2 SVGAGI, per germline. This CDR3 contains 13 residues. CDR3 protein: CASSTTGTSEAFF. In DNA, the CDR3 is TGTGCCAGCAGTACCACCGGGACAAGTGAAGCTTTCTTT.

V and J are TRBV15 and TRBJ2-1, with TRBD1 matching 7 bases. The CDR3 length is 15 residues. The germline CDR1 and CDR2 sequences are LNHNV and YYDKDF (reference sequence). J gave up 1 base and V 2 bases, and 2 bases lay outside the gene matches. CDR3 amino acids: CATSRQGVSYNEQFF. The CDR3 region has the DNA TGTGCCACCAGCAGACAGGGGGTATCCTACAATGAGCAGTTCTTC.